This T cell receptor beta chain stems from a study of read filtering for tumor transcriptome and immune sequencing. Sampling of bone marrow took place during active disease in every patient. From 300 to 450 ng of RNA, a library with molecular barcoded alpha/delta and beta/gamma adaptors was made. A single record per CDR3 protein comes from TCRdb applying MiXCR to the reads. Altogether thousands of distinct CDR3 sequences are present, roughly 15% being singletons, with the ten largest covering less than 30%. By sample share, this clonotype is medium-sized (0.01 to 0.1%). Its antigen remains unknown. Broader study findings: Single-read clonotypes: about 81.9% of IR-seq clonotypes (around 3.5% of reads), roughly 73% of RNA-seq clonotypes (roughly 49% of reads).

What was sequenced was a population of CD138-negative cells sorted from bone marrow. This clonotype originated in a donor aged 40 or over with multiple myeloma.

CDR3 in DNA: TGTGCCAGCACCCCATGGGGGCACTACAATGAGCAGTTCTTC. This codes for CASTPWGHYNEQFF. The chain is built from TRBV27 and TRBJ2-1; perhaps TRBD1 as D (6 bases). With 7 bases removed from V and 3 bases from J, the gap between germline ends came to 13 bases. Germline CDR1 is MNHEY and CDR2 is SMNVEV (reference sequence). The CDR3 runs to 14 residues.